This T cell receptor (beta chain) was identified during a study of T cell changes during pregnancy in multiple sclerosis. With 6 bases clipped from V and 5 bases from J, the junction kept 11 bases outside the gene matches. Per germline, CDR1 SNHLY and CDR2 FYNNEI. The CDR3 has 16 amino acids. Profiling relied on immunoSEQ multiplex PCR, and the TCRdb table lists in-frame clones only, not all of them. This sample has around 49,000 clones, with about 93% found just once. This clonotype was obtained from a female donor in good health, enrolled as a control in a pregnancy study. The source material was CD4+ T cells from peripheral blood mononuclear cells, sampled after pregnancy. The chain links TRBV2 to TRBJ2-1; 9 nucleotides line up with TRBD2. CDR3 sequence: CASRPRLAVGNNEQFF. As DNA, the CDR3 is TGTGCCAGCAGGCCACGACTAGCGGTTGGCAACAATGAGCAGTTCTTC.